This T cell receptor (beta chain) was captured in a study of tumor-infiltrating lymphocytes in primary liver carcinoma. Study at large: Patients of both sexes were 30 to 69 years old. Regarding the study as a whole: Less overlap was seen in tumor-adjacent and tumor-blood pairs than in tumor region pairs.

This clonotype was counted only a few times. Its antigen is not identified. A junction boundary mismatches the germline segment, possibly from a read error. Germline CDR1 and CDR2: SGHAT and FQNNGV. CDR3 length equals 14 residues. The investigators made TCR beta cDNA from 500 ng total RNA, using a constant-region primer. Investigators got TCR beta libraries out of three nested multiplex PCR rounds, done with slightly modified ARM-PCR. With TRBV1-TRBV30 forward primers and a C-beta reverse primer, the first two PCR rounds were run for approximately 10 cycles each. TCRdb used MiXCR to reprocess the multiplex PCR reads, holding one entry per CDR3 protein. The table has around 37,000 distinct CDR3 sequences, roughly 73% seen once. Unsorted bulk tissue of about 20-31 mg yielded co-extracted RNA and DNA.

This clonotype was obtained from a man aged 40-50 years with primary liver carcinoma and hepatitis B virus infection. V and J are TRBV11-2 and TRBJ2-4; D may correspond to TRBD1 or TRBD2 (5 bases each). Source material: tumor-adjacent normal liver tissue. In nucleotides, the CDR3 is TGTGCCAGCAACTCCGGGATAGGGGATAACATTCAATACTTC. It translates to CASNSGIGDNIQYF.